This T cell receptor (beta chain) appears in the sequencing data of a study of cytomegalovirus exposure and HLA in healthy donors. Study-wide background: In a later analysis, the roughly 120 validation repertoires were reported to have used the same platform as the roughly 610 first-cohort repertoires. Broader study findings: Associated with cytomegalovirus, according to the listing, were around 160 TCR beta chains.

Trimming cost V 3 bases and J 4 bases; bases outside gene matches: 4. The CDR3 extends over 14 amino acids. Germline CDR1 reads WNHNN; CDR2 reads SYGVQD (reference sequence). Clones were sequenced by immunoSEQ multiplex PCR, and TCRdb holds only the in-frame ones, with some missing. The sample shows roughly 48,000 clones, nearly 95% of them seen only once. Remarks on this clone: The antigen remains undetermined.

Sequencing was carried out using PBMCs. The sequence was obtained from a woman younger than 35 in good health and CMV-seropositive. The J gene is TRBJ2-7, the V gene TRBV10-1; 9 nucleotides agree with TRBD1. CDR3 protein: CASSESQGAYEQYF. CDR3 in DNA: TGCGCCAGCAGTGAATCACAGGGGGCTTACGAGCAGTACTTC.